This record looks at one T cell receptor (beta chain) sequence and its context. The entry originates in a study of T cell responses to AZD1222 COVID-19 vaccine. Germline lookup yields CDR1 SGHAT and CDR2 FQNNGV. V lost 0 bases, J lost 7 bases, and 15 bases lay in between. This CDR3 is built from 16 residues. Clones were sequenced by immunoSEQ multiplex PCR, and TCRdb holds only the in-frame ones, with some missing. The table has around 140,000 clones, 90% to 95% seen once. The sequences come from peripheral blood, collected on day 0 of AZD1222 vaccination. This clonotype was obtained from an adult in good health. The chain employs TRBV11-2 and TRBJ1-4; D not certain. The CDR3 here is CASSLEYGEAAEKLFF. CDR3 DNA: TGTGCCAGCAGCTTAGAGTATGGGGAGGCTGCTGAAAAACTGTTTTTT. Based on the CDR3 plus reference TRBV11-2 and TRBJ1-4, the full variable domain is EAGVAQSPRYKIIEKRQSVAFWCNPISGHATLYWYQQILGQGPKLLIQFQNNGVVDDSQLPKDRFSAERLKGVDSTLKIQPAKLEDSAVYLCASSLEYGEAAEKLFFGSGTQLSVL.